This is a list of T cell receptor beta chains from one sample in a study of cytomegalovirus exposure and HLA in healthy donors. This table comes from immunoSEQ multiplex PCR, and its TCRdb copy is limited to in-frame clones, with some not included. The profile shows tens of thousands of clones, 70% to 85% of them singletons. Sequencing was performed on PBMCs. All receptors come from a man aged 60 to 69 in good health and CMV-seronegative. The CDR3 runs from the conserved cysteine through the conserved F or W. D genes are given only for firm matches. Some rows have no size entry. The others give once, few or many, or a class for an expanded clone.

D,V,J,size,CDR3,DNA
TRBD1,TRBV28,TRBJ2-2,NA,CASGQAANTGELFF,TGTGCCAGCGGACAGGCTGCGAACACCGGGGAGCTGTTTTTT
NA,TRBV10-3,TRBJ2-5,NA,CAISEAATPAETQYF,TGTGCCATCAGTGAGGCGGCCACACCGGCGGAGACCCAGTACTTC
NA,TRBV6-1,TRBJ1-1,NA,CASSGLILGRDGRGLSEAFF,TGTGCCAGCAGTGGACTTATCCTGGGGCGGGACGGAAGAGGACTCAGCGAAGCTTTCTTT
TRBD1,TRBV7-2,TRBJ1-5,NA,CASSLRQGGQPQHF,TGTGCCAGCAGCTTAAGACAGGGAGGCCAGCCCCAGCATTTT
TRBD1,TRBV19,TRBJ1-1,NA,CASSMRQGNLEVEAFF,TGTGCCAGTAGTATGAGACAGGGGAACCTGGAGGTAGAAGCTTTCTTT
TRBD1,TRBV7-7,TRBJ2-2,few,CASSRDRAGTGELFF,TGTGCCAGCAGCCGGGACAGGGCGGGCACCGGGGAGCTGTTTTTT
TRBD2,TRBV9,TRBJ2-5,NA,CASSVGAGDETQYF,TGTGCCAGCAGCGTAGGAGCGGGGGACGAGACCCAGTACTTC
NA,TRBV6-4,TRBJ2-2,NA,CASSGSSDNGELFF,TGTGCCAGCAGTGGGTCTAGCGACAACGGGGAGCTGTTTTTT
TRBD2,TRBV7-2,TRBJ2-5,NA,CASSFPTSGGLETQYF,TGTGCCAGCAGCTTCCCGACTAGCGGGGGGTTAGAGACCCAGTACTTC
TRBD2,TRBV7-2,TRBJ2-3,NA,CASSPRTSGIADTQYF,TGTGCCAGCAGCCCCAGGACTAGCGGGATCGCAGATACGCAGTATTTT